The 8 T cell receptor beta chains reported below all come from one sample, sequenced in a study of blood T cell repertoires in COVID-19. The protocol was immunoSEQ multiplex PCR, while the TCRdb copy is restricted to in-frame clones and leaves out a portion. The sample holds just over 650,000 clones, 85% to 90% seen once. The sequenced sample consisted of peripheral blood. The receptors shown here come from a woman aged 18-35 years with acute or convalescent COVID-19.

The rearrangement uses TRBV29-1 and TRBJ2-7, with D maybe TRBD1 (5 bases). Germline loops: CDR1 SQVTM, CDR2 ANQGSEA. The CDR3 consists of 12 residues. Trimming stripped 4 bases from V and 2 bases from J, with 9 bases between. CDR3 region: CSVVAGTYEQYF. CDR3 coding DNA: TGCAGCGTTGTGGCAGGGACCTACGAGCAGTACTTC.

CDR3 sequence reads: CASSQDRVGLWTGELFF. The CDR3 region has the DNA TGCGCCAGCAGCCAAGATCGGGTCGGGTTGTGGACCGGGGAGCTGTTTTTT. The V gene is TRBV4-3, the J gene TRBJ2-2; no firm D call. The germline V gene has CDR1 LGHNA and CDR2 YSLEER. V lost 0 bases, J lost 5 bases, and 16 bases lay in between. This CDR3 has 17 amino acids.

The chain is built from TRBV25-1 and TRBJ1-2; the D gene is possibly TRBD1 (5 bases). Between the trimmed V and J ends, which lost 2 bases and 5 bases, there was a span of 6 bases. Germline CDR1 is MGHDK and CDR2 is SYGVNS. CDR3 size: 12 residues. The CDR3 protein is CASSEPGYGYTF. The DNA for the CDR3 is TGTGCCAGCAGTGAACCAGGGTATGGCTACACCTTC.

The CDR3 bases are TGTGCCAGCAGTTATTCGGGAACGAATAGGGAAAAGGGCTACACCTTC. This gives the protein CASSYSGTNREKGYTF. The chain uses TRBV6-5 and TRBJ1-2; no reliable D call. V gave up 3 bases and J gave up 8 bases, with 22 bases separating them. Germline loops: CDR1 MNHEY, CDR2 SVGAGI. CDR3 length: 16 residues.

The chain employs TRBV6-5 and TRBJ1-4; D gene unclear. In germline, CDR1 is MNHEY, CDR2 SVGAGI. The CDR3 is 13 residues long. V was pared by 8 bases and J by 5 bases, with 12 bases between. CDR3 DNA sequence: TGTGCCAGCGGCCTACAGCTAAATGAAAAACTGTTTTTT. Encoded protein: CASGLQLNEKLFF.

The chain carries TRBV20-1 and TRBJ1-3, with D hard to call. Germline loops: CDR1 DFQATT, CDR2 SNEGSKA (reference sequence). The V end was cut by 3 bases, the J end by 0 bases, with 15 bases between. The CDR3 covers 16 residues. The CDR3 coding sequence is TGCAGTGCTAGTGCCAGTCCTGCCGTCTCTGGAAACACCATATATTTT. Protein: CSASASPAVSGNTIYF.

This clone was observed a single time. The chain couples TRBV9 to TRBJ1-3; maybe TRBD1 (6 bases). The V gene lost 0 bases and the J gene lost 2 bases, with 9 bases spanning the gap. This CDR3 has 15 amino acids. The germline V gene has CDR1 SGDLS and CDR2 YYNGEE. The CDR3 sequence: CASSVGQAAGNTIYF. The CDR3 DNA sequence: TGTGCCAGCAGCGTAGGACAGGCGGCTGGAAACACCATATATTTT. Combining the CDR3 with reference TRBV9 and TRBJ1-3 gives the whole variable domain DSGVTQTPKHLITATGQRVTLRCSPRSGDLSVYWYQQSLDQGLQFLIQYYNGEERAKGNILERFSAQQFPDLHSELNLSSLELGDSALYFCASSVGQAAGNTIYFGEGSWLTVV.

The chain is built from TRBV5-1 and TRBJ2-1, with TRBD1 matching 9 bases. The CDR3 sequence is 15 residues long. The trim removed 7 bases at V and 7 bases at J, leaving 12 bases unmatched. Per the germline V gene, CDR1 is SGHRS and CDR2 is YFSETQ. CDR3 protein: CASCPGTGSGNEQFF. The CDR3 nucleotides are TGCGCCAGCTGCCCCGGGACAGGGTCGGGAAATGAGCAGTTCTTC.